The 11 T cell receptor beta chains presented below share a single source sample, sequenced in a study of blood T cell repertoires in COVID-19. The method was immunoSEQ multiplex PCR; TCRdb's version includes in-frame clones alone and lacks a portion of them. The data contain about 350,000 clones, over 85% of them singletons. Sequenced material: peripheral blood. The receptors were gathered from a woman aged 55-75 years with COVID-19, enrolled during active disease.

The rearrangement uses TRBV19 and TRBJ2-2, with D perhaps TRBD2 (5 bases). CDR3 length equals 15 residues. V lost 3 bases and J 0 bases, leaving 8 bases between the germline ends. The V gene's germline CDR1 is LNHDA and CDR2 SQIVND (reference sequence). The CDR3 region is CASSILGANTGELFF. The CDR3 DNA is TGTGCCAGTAGTATTTTGGGAGCGAACACCGGGGAGCTGTTTTTT.

This sequence joins TRBV9 and TRBJ1-6; no definite D call. In germline, CDR1 is SGDLS, CDR2 YYNGEE. V lost 0 bases, J lost 0 bases, and 7 bases lay in between. CDR3 length: 16 residues. The CDR3, as DNA: TGTGCCAGCAGCGTAGAACGGGGCTCCTATAATTCACCCCTCCACTTT. Translation gives CASSVERGSYNSPLHF.

The rearrangement uses TRBV27 and TRBJ2-1; D perhaps matches TRBD2 (7 bases). Looked up from germline, CDR1 is MNHEY and CDR2 is SMNVEV (reference sequence). V lost 2 bases, J lost 10 bases, and 18 bases lay in between. The CDR3 totals 15 residues. CDR3 sequence reads: CASSLGGGDSREQFF. The CDR3 region has the DNA TGTGCCAGCAGTTTAGGAGGGGGGGATTCGCGGGAGCAGTTCTTC.

The sample holds a few counts of this clone. The chain links TRBV5-1 to TRBJ2-1, with D perhaps TRBD2 (6 bases). Germline V lookup: CDR1 SGHRS, CDR2 YFSETQ. CDR3 length equals 14 residues. The V and J ends lost 0 bases and 9 bases respectively, with 13 bases between them. The CDR3 nucleotides are TGCGCCAGCAGCTTGGAGGGACTTTCCGGTGAGCAGTTCTTC. Translating gives CASSLEGLSGEQFF. Variable domain in full (rest from reference TRBV5-1 and TRBJ2-1): KAGVTQTPRYLIKTRGQQVTLSCSPISGHRSVSWYQQTPGQGLQFLFEYFSETQRNKGNFPGRFSGRQFSNSRSEMNVSTLELGDSALYLCASSLEGLSGEQFFGPGTRLTVL.

J is TRBJ2-1 and V is TRBV5-5; possible D gene TRBD2, 5 bases. The length of the CDR3 is 14 residues. Germline loops: CDR1 SGHKS, CDR2 YYEKEE (reference sequence). Deletions cut 4 bases from V and 6 bases from J, with 14 bases between. CDR3 in amino acids: CASSRSGISNEQFF. The CDR3 DNA follows: TGTGCCAGCAGCAGGTCCGGGATCAGCAATGAGCAGTTCTTC.

The rearrangement uses TRBV4-1 and TRBJ2-5, with D tentatively TRBD2 (7 bases). The CDR3 length is 15 residues. Germline CDR1 is MGHRA and CDR2 is YSYEKL. The V end was cut by 2 bases, the J end by 5 bases, with 15 bases between. This CDR3 is CASSQLRGGKETQYF. The CDR3 nucleotides read TGCGCCAGCAGCCAACTAAGGGGGGGTAAGGAGACCCAGTACTTC.

The chain employs TRBV2 and TRBJ2-1; D may be TRBD1 (6 bases). The germline V gene encodes CDR1 SNHLY and CDR2 FYNNEI. V lost 3 bases and J lost 6, with 9 bases in between. This CDR3 has 13 residues. CDR3 amino acids: CASSENRVNEQFF. The CDR3 region has the DNA TGTGCCAGCAGTGAGAACAGGGTCAATGAGCAGTTCTTC.

This clone was detected only a few times. V and J are TRBV2 and TRBJ1-3; possibly TRBD1 for D (5 bases). The CDR3 contains 15 residues. The germline V gene encodes CDR1 SNHLY and CDR2 FYNNEI. The V end lost 9 bases, the J end lost 0 bases, and 15 bases lay between the germline ends. The CDR3 loop reads CASRRGDSSGNTIYF. In nucleotides, the CDR3 is TGTGCCAGTAGGAGGGGTGACTCCTCTGGAAACACCATATATTTT.

The gene calls are TRBV7-9 and TRBJ1-4; D uncertain. The CDR3 is made up of 14 amino acids. The germline V and J ends were trimmed by 5 bases and 1 base, with 8 bases remaining between them. The germline gives CDR1 SEHNR, CDR2 FQNEAQ (reference sequence). CDR3 loop: CASSLGRTNEKLFF. The CDR3 nucleotides read TGTGCCAGCAGCCTAGGGAGAACTAATGAAAAACTGTTTTTT.

The rearrangement links TRBV12-3 or TRBV12-4 to TRBJ1-1, with a possible D match to TRBD1 (5 bases). The CDR3 sequence is 13 residues long. V lost 6 bases and J 4 bases, leaving 12 bases between the germline ends. The CDR3 nucleotides are TGTGCCAGCAGAAAGGGGTGGGGCACTGAAGCTTTCTTT. This codes for CASRKGWGTEAFF.

V is TRBV11-2 and J is TRBJ1-5, with 10 bases matching TRBD1. Germline V CDR1 and CDR2: SGHAT, FQNNGV. With 4 bases clipped from V and 5 bases from J, the junction kept 2 bases outside the gene matches. This CDR3 has 14 residues. CDR3 region: CASSSGQGDQPQHF. The CDR3 region has the DNA TGTGCCAGCAGCTCCGGACAGGGGGATCAGCCCCAGCATTTT.